The present entry profiles one T cell receptor (beta chain) with its context. These data come from a study of blood T cell repertoires in COVID-19. About the study: Samples came from the United States, Italy and Spain, spanning acute and convalescent COVID-19. T cells, B-cell-depleted T cells, or PBMCs provided the cDNA or gDNA that served as material.

Germline lookup yields CDR1 LNHDA and CDR2 SQIVND (reference sequence). The CDR3 sequence is 11 residues long. V was pared by 8 bases and J by 3 bases, with 8 bases between. Methods used by the authors: Counts of nucleated cells, estimated from reference gene primer amplification, were obtained. The protocol was immunoSEQ multiplex PCR, while the TCRdb copy is restricted to in-frame clones and leaves out a portion. That table gives V, J and clone size, and the DNA gave D and trimming. The profile covers more than 100,000 clones, with approximately 81% appearing a single time and 1.4% to 1.5% taken by the ten largest.

The gene calls are TRBV19 and TRBJ2-7; possibly TRBD1 for D (6 bases). This sequence originates from a man in his sixties with acute or convalescent COVID-19. Sequenced input: peripheral blood. The CDR3 nucleotides read TGTGCCAGTCGGGACAACTACGAGCAGTACTTC. Its translation is CASRDNYEQYF.